This T cell receptor beta chain is from a study of Ad26.COV2.S vaccination and SARS-CoV-2 variants. Study-wide background: Trial arm assignment for the donor was COV1001 Ad26.COV2.S.

Treatment defined: around 19 received Ad26.COV2.S at low or high dose, single or two shots; 5 received placebo; per-sample allocation not given. On day 63 after the first injection, vaccine and placebo recipients gave samples. Cohort 1b enrolled adults aged 18-55 years in Boston. Spike of the Wuhan-strain SARS-CoV-2 was expressed by an Ad26 vector, which formed the vaccine. As regards this clone: Antigen: not known.

The table came from immunoSEQ multiplex PCR; TCRdb's copy has only in-frame clones and leaves some out. This table has hundreds of thousands of clones, approximately 84% appearing once. Losses at the gene ends were 3 bases for V and 5 bases for J; bases not matched to a gene: 17. Germline V gene lookup returns CDR1 SGHTA and CDR2 FQGNSA. CDR3 length equals 18 residues. Findings and limits, study-wide: Spike-specific TCR breadth in vaccine recipients exceeded that seen in placebo recipients.

This chain uses TRBV7-2 with TRBJ2-5; TRBD1 matches 8 bases. This TCR was recovered from a person aged 18-65 years who received the Ad26.COV2.S COVID-19 vaccine or a placebo. The sample in question was peripheral blood, obtained in a trial of Ad26.COV2.S vaccine versus placebo. CDR3 protein: CASSLGGAGQGGFETQYF. For the CDR3, the DNA is TGTGCCAGCAGCTTGGGGGGAGCAGGACAGGGAGGATTCGAGACCCAGTACTTC. Supplemented by reference TRBV7-2 and TRBJ2-5, the full variable domain reads GAGVSQSPSNKVTEKGKDVELRCDPISGHTALYWYRQSLGQGLEFLIYFQGNSAPDKSGLPSDRFSAERTGGSVSTLTIQRTQQEDSAVYLCASSLGGAGQGGFETQYFGPGTRLLVL.